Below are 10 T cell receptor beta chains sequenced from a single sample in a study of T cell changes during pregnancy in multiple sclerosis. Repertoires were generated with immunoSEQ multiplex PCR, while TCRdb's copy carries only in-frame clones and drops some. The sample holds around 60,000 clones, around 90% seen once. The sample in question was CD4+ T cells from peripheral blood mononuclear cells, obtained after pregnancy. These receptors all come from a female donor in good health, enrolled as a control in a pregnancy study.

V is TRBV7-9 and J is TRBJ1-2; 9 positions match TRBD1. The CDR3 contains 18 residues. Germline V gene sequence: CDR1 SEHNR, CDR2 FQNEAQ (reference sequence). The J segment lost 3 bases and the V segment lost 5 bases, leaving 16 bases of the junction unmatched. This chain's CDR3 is CASSPPTGGLMSDYGYTF. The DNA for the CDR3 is TGTGCCAGCAGCCCCCCCACAGGGGGCCTTATGAGCGACTATGGCTACACCTTC.

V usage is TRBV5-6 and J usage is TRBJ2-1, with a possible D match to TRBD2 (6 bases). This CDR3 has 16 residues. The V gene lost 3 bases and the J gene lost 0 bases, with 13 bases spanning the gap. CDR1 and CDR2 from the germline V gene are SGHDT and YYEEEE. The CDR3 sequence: CASSSLASPSYNEQFF. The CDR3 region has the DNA TGTGCCAGCAGCTCTCTAGCGAGCCCCTCCTACAATGAGCAGTTCTTC.

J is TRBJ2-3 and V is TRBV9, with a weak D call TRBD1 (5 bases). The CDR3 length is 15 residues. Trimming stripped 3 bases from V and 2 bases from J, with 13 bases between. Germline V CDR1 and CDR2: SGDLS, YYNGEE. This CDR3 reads CASSATDGSTDTQYF. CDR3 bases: TGTGCCAGCAGCGCGACAGATGGTTCCACAGATACGCAGTATTTT. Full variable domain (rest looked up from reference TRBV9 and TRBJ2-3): DSGVTQTPKHLITATGQRVTLRCSPRSGDLSVYWYQQSLDQGLQFLIQYYNGEERAKGNILERFSAQQFPDLHSELNLSSLELGDSALYFCASSATDGSTDTQYFGPGTRLTVL.

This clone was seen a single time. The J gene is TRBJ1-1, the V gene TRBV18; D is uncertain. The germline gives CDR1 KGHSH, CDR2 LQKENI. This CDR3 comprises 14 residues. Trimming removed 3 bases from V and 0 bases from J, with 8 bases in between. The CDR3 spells CASSPWEMNTEAFF. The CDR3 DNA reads TGTGCCAGCTCACCGTGGGAGATGAACACTGAAGCTTTCTTT.

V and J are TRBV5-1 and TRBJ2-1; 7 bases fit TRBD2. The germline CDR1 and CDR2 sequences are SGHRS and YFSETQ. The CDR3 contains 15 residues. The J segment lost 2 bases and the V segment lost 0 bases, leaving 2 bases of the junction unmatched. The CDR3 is CASSLGGGTYNEQFF. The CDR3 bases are TGCGCCAGCAGCTTGGGCGGGGGTACCTACAATGAGCAGTTCTTC.

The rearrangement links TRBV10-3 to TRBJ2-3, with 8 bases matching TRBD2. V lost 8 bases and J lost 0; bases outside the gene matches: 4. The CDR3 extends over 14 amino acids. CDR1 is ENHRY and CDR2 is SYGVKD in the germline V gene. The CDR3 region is CAIGAGGSTDTQYF. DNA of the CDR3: TGTGCCATCGGGGCGGGGGGTAGCACAGATACGCAGTATTTT.

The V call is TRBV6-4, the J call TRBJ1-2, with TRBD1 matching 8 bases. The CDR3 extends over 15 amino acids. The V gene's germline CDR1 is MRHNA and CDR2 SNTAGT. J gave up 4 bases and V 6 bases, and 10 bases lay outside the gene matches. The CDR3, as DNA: TGTGCCAGCAGCCAGGAACAGGGGGGGATCTATGGCTACACCTTC. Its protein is CASSQEQGGIYGYTF.

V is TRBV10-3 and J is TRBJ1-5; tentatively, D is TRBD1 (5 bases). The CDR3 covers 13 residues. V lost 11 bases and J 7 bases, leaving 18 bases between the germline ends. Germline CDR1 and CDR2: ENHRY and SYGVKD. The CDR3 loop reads CASSGEGKQPQHF. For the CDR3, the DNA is TGTGCCTCTTCCGGGGAGGGGAAACAGCCCCAGCATTTT.

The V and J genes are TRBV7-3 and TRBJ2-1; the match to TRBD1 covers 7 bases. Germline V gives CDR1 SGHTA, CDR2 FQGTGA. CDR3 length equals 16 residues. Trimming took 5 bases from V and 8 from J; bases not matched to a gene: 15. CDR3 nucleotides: TGTGCCAGCAGCCAAAGCCTACAGGGGTTCGGGGATGAGCAGTTCTTC. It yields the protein CASSQSLQGFGDEQFF.

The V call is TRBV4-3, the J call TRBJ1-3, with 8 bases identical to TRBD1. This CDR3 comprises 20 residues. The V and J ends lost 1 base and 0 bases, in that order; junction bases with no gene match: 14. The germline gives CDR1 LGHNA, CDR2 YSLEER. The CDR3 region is CASSQAGLGQGAFSGNTIYF. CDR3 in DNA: TGCGCCAGCAGCCAAGCCGGCCTGGGGCAGGGGGCTTTCTCTGGAAACACCATATATTTT.